This TCR beta chain was profiled in a study of human T cells and chemical hapten exposure (dated by TCRdb to about 2021). About the investigation overall: For sensitization, 2% DPC in acetone was applied to a roughly 2 cm by roughly 2 cm area of upper inner arm skin. Throughout the roughly 23-week study period, patients were also given weekly therapeutic DPC doses on the scalp. Patch testing was performed on the upper back with Finn chambers containing 0.01% DPC, and the patch tests were scored after 6 days according to International Contact Dermatitis Research Group standards. Most of the patients in the cohort were female, and the cohort covered alopecia areata with under or over 50% scalp involvement, alopecia totalis and alopecia universalis. Libraries were pooled for sequencing, and variation in per-sample TCR yields was attributed mainly to small differences in library volumes within the pool. Peripheral blood TCR repertoire changes were tracked in vivo in alopecia patients during primary and secondary sensitization to the hapten diphenylcyclopropenone (DPC). Blood was sampled from patients pre-sensitization (week 0) and at 2, 6 and about 24 weeks after DPC sensitization. Blood for TCR sequencing was provided by twenty-nine alopecia patients at one to four time points (pre-sensitization, 2, 6 and 24 weeks).

This clonotype was counted only a few times. The clone's antigen remains unknown. Base-call qualities are not available, and no considerably larger clone is one nucleotide away. Points the paper makes about the study in general: DPC sensitization did not change the number of TCRs with a frequency above 1 in 1000, and there was no evidence of changes in global repertoire structure. After repeated subsampling, the strength of the expansion versus patch-test correlation and the threshold at which it became significant changed. The number of PT1 expanded TCRs positively correlated with patch test score, significant at thresholds 8, 16 and 32 but not 4. Expanded TCRs formed significantly more large CDR3 similarity clusters than pre-sensitization or healthy control sets, consistent with antigen-driven responses. Because every patient had alopecia, a presumed autoimmune disease, the patients' immune response might differ from that of healthy individuals.

The time point label, read with the paper, signifies: patch test 1, 2 weeks after DPC sensitization. Read against the paper, the sample's treatment or condition label means: therapeutic diphenylcyclopropenone sensitization with weekly scalp DPC. At every patch-test visit, the blood draw took place before the patch test was put on. Patients were eligible if aged 18 to 70, diagnosed with alopecia and judged suitable for DPC therapy, and pregnant patients were excluded. Total RNA was extracted from unfractionated whole blood collected in Tempus Blood RNA tubes. Taken from the germline V gene, the CDR1 and CDR2 loops are SGHTA and FQGNSA. Including the terminal cysteine and phenylalanine, the CDR3 comprises 13 residues. The only DNA kept is the CDR3, 39 bases in frame from the first base. The junction carries 8 bases between V and J, which are trimmed by 4 bases and 5 bases respectively. Library construction relied on RACE. The reads were generated on a NextSeq 500. During library preparation, unique molecular identifiers were attached to individual cDNA molecules so that TCRs could be counted in a quantitative, reproducible way. Each blood RNA sample was used to sequence both TCR alpha and TCR beta chains. Per the authors' processing: The median number of TCRs per sample was over 85,000, ranging from 23,224 to 690,600. The Decombinator software suite was used to annotate V, J and CDR3 in the TCR reads. For the PS versus PT1 abundance plots, all samples were subsampled to the same number of TCRs (28,000). Expanded TCRs were defined as absent before sensitization and observed at least eight times at the 2-week time point. Through fastp at Q25 and MiXCR, TCRdb rebuilt clones from the public reads, retaining in-frame beta chains. Each entry is one CDR3 protein sequence, shown with its most common DNA and genes. The V and J calls shown here were made by TCRdb, not taken from the authors' results. Here the sample has some 180,000 distinct CDR3 sequences; around 20% occur a single time. The ten most abundant clones make up under 7% of the sample.

The sample consisted of whole blood, taken in connection with sensitization to the hapten diphenylcyclopropenone (DPC). The receptor was isolated from a woman aged 45-60 years with alopecia areata. Some clones in this sample may be carry-over from other donors' samples. The V gene is TRBV7-2 and the J gene is TRBJ2-2, with no confident D gene call. The CDR3 here reads CASSSQVTGELFF. The DNA reads as follows: TGTGCCAGCAGCTCCCAAGTAACCGGGGAGCTGTTTTTT. The full variable domain, completed from the reference TRBV7-2 and TRBJ2-2 proteins outside the CDR3, reads GAGVSQSPSNKVTEKGKDVELRCDPISGHTALYWYRQSLGQGLEFLIYFQGNSAPDKSGLPSDRFSAERTGGSVSTLTIQRTQQEDSAVYLCASSSQVTGELFFGEGSRLTVL.